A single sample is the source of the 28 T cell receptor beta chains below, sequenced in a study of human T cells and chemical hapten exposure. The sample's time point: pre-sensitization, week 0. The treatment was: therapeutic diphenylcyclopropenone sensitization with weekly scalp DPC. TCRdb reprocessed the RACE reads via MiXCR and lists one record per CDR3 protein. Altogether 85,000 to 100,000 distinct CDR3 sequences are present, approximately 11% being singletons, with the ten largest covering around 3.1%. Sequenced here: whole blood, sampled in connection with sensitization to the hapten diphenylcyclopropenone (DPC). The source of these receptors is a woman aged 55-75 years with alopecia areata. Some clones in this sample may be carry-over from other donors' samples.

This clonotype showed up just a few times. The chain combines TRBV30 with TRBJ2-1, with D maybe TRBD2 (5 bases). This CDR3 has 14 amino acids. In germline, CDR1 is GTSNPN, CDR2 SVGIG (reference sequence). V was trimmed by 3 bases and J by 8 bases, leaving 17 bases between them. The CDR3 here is CAWSVSGYGDEQFF. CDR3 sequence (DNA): TGTGCCTGGAGCGTGTCCGGGTACGGGGATGAGCAGTTCTTC. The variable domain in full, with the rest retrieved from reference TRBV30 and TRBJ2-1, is SQTIHQWPATLVQPVGSPLSLECTVEGTSNPNLYWYRQAAGRGLQLLFYSVGIGQISSEVPQNLSASRPQDRQFILSSKKLLLSDSGFYLCAWSVSGYGDEQFFGPGTRLTVL.

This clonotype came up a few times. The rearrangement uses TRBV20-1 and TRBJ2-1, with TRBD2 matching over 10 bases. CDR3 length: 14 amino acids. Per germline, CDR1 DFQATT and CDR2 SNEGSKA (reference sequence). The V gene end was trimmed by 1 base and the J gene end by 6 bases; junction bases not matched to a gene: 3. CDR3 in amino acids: CSARGTSGTNEQFF. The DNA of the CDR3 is TGCAGTGCTAGAGGGACTAGCGGTACCAATGAGCAGTTCTTC.

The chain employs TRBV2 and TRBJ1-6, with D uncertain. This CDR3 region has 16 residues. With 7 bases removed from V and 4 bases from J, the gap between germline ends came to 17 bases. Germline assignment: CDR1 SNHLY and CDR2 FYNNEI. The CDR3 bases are TGTGCCAGCATCCCTGAGGGCCGGGAGTATAATTCACCCCTCCACTTT. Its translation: CASIPEGREYNSPLHF.

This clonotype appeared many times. DNA for the CDR3: TGCGCCAGCAGCCAAGATCAAGGAGAGGGCTATGGCTACACCTTC. Its translation: CASSQDQGEGYGYTF. The rearrangement uses TRBV4-1 and TRBJ1-2; D unclear. CDR1 and CDR2 (germline): MGHRA, YSYEKL. The V and J ends lost 0 bases and 4 bases respectively, with 12 bases between them. The CDR3 runs 15 residues.

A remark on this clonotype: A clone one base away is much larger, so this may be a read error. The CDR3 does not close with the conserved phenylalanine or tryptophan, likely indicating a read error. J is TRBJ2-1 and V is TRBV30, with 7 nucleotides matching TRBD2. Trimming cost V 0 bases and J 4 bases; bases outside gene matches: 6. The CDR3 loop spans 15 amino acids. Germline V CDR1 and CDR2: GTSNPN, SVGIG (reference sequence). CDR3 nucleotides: TGTGCCTGGAGTGTATGGGGGGGGTCTTACAATGAGCAGTTCATC. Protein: CAWSVWGGSYNEQFI.

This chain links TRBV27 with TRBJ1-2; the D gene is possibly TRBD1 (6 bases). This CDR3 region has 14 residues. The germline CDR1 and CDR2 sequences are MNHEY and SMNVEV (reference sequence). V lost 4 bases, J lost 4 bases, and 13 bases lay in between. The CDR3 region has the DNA TGTGCCAGCAGTTACTCGGACAGCCGCTATGGCTACACCTTC. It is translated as CASSYSDSRYGYTF.

CDR3 nucleotide sequence: TGTGCCAGCAGCCAGGGACAGGCCCTACTAGCCAAAAACATTCAGTACTTC. Encoded protein: CASSQGQALLAKNIQYF. The V and J genes are TRBV7-9 and TRBJ2-4; TRBD1 aligns across 8 bases. Germline lookup yields CDR1 SEHNR and CDR2 FQNEAQ (reference sequence). J gave up 0 bases and V 5 bases, and 9 bases lay outside the gene matches. The CDR3 totals 17 residues.

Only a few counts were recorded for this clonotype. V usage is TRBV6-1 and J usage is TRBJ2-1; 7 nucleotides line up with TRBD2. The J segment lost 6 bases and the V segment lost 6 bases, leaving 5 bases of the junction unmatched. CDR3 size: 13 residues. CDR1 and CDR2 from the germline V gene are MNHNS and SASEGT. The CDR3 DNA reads TGTGCCAGCAGGACTAGCAGGGTCAATGAGCAGTTCTTC. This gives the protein CASRTSRVNEQFF.

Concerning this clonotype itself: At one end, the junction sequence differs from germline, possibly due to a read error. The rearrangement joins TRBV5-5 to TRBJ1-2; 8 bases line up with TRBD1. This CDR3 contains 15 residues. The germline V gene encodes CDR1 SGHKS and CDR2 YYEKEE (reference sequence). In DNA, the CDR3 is TGTGCCAGCAGCTTTCAGGGGGCGATCATCTATGGCTACCCCTTC. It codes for CASSFQGAIIYGYPF.

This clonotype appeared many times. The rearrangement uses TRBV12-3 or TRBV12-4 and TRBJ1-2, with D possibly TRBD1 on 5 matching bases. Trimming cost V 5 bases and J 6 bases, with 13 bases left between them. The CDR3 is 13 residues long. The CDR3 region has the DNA TGTGCCAGCAGTCTCGGGGGGGGTAATGGCTACACCTTC. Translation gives CASSLGGGNGYTF.

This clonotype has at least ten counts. Here the CDR3 reads CASSPTSPGLAGSTDTQYF. The CDR3 DNA reads TGTGCCAGCAGTCCAACCTCGCCGGGACTAGCGGGGAGCACAGATACGCAGTATTTT. The rearrangement uses TRBV12-3 or TRBV12-4 and TRBJ2-3; 13 bases align to TRBD2. Trimming took 5 bases from V and 0 from J; bases not matched to a gene: 11. The CDR3 is 19 amino acids.

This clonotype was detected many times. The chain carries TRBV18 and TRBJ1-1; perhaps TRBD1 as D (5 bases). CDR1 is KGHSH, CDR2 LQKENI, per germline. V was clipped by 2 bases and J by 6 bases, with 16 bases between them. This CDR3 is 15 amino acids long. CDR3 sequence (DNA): TGTGCCAGCTCACCAAGTCAGGGTGGTAGCTCTGAAGCTTTCTTT. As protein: CASSPSQGGSSEAFF.

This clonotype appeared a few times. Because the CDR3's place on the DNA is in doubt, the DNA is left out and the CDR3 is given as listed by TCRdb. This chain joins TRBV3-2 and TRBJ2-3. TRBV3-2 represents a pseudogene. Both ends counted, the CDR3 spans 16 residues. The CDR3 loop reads CASSQEFGWGTDTQYF.

CDR3 residues: CASSVGLKETQYF. In nucleotides, the CDR3 is TGCGCCAGCAGCGTGGGACTGAAGGAGACCCAGTACTTC. This chain uses TRBV5-1 with TRBJ2-5; possibly TRBD2 for D (6 bases). The V gene lost 4 bases and the J gene lost 5 bases, with 12 bases spanning the gap. CDR3 length equals 13 residues. The V gene's germline CDR1 is SGHRS and CDR2 YFSETQ.

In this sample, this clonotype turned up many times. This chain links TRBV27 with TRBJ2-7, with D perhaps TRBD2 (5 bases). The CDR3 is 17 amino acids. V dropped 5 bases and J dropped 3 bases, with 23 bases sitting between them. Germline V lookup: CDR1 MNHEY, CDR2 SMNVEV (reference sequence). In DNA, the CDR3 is TGTGCCAGCAGTCTGGTTGGCGGGCGAACACGCGGCTACGAGCAGTACTTC. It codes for CASSLVGGRTRGYEQYF.

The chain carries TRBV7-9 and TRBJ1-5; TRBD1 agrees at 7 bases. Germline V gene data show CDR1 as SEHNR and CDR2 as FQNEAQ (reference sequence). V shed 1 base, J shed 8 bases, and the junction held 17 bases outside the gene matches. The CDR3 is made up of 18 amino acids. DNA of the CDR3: TGTGCCAGCAGCTTAGAAGGGCCGGACAGGATCAAACGGGAGCCCCAGCATTTT. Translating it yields CASSLEGPDRIKREPQHF. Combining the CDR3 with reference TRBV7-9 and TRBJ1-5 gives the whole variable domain DTGVSQNPRHKITKRGQNVTFRCDPISEHNRLYWYRQTLGQGPEFLTYFQNEAQLEKSRLLSDRFSAERPKGSFSTLEIQRTEQGDSAMYLCASSLEGPDRIKREPQHFGDGTRLSIL.

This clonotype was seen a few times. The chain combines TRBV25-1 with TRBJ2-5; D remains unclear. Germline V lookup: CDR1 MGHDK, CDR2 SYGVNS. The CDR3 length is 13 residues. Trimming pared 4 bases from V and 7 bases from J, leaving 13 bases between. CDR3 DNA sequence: TGTGCCAGCAGTGCGGCCGTGATCCGGACCCAGTACTTC. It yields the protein CASSAAVIRTQYF.

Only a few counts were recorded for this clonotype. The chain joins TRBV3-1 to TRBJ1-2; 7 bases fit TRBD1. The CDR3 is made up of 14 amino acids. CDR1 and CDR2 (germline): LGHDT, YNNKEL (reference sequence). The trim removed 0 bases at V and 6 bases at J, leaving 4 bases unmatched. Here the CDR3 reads CASSQEVTGHGYTF. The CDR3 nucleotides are TGTGCCAGCAGCCAAGAGGTGACAGGGCATGGCTACACCTTC.

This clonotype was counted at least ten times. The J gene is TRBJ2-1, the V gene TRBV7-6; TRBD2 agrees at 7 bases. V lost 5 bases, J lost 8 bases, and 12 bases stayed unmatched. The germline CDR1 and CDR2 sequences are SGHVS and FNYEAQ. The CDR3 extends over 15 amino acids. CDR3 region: CASSPLSGVFHEQFF. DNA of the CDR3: TGTGCCAGCAGCCCCCTCAGCGGGGTCTTTCATGAGCAGTTCTTC.

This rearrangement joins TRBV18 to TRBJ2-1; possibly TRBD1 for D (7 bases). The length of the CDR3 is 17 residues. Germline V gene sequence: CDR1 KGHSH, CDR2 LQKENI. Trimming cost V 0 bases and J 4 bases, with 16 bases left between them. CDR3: CASSPPQGGAGYNEQFF. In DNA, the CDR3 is TGTGCCAGCTCACCACCACAAGGGGGCGCGGGATACAATGAGCAGTTCTTC.

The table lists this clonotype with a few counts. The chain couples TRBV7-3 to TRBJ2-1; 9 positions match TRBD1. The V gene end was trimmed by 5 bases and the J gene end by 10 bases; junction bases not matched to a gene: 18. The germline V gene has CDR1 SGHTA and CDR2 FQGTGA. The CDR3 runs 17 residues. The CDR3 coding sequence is TGTGCCAGCAGCGCTTCCCCCGGGACAGGGCGAGGTGGCGAGCAGTTCTTC. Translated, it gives CASSASPGTGRGGEQFF. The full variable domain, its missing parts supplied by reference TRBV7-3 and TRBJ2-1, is GAGVSQTPSNKVTEKGKYVELRCDPISGHTALYWYRQSLGQGPEFLIYFQGTGAADDSGLPNDRFFAVRPEGSVSTLKIQRTERGDSAVYLCASSASPGTGRGGEQFFGPGTRLTVL.

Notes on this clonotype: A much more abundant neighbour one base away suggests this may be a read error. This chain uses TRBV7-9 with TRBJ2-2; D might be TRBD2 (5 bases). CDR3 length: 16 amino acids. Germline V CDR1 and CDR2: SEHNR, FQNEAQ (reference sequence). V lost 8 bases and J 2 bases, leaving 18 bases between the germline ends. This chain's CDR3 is CASVLVLGSNTGELFF. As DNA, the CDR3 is TGTGCCAGCGTCCTGGTGTTGGGGAGTAACACCGGGGAGCTGTTTTTT.

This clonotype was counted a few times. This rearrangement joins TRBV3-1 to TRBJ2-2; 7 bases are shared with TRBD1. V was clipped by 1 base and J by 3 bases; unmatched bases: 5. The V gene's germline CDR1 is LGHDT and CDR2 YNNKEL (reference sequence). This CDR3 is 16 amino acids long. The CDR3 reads CASSQAGTVDTGELFF. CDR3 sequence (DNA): TGTGCCAGCAGCCAAGCCGGGACAGTCGACACCGGGGAGCTGTTTTTT.

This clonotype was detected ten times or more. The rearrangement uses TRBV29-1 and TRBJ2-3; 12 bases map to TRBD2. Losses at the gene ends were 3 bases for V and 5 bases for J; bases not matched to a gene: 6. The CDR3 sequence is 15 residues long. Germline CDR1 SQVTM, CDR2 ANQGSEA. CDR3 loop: CSVDASGGGKDTQYF. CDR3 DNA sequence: TGCAGCGTTGATGCTAGCGGGGGGGGTAAAGATACGCAGTATTTT.

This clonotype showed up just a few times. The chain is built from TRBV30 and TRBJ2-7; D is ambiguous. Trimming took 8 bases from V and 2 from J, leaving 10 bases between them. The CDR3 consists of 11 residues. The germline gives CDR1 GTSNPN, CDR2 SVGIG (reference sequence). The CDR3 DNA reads TGTGCCCTAAGCCGGGCCTACGAGCAGTACTTC. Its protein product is CALSRAYEQYF.

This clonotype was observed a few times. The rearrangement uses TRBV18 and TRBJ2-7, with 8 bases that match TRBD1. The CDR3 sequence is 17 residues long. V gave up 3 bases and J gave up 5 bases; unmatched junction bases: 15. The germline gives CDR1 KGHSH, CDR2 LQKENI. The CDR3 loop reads CASSPTMTGALSDEQYF. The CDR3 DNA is TGTGCCAGCTCACCCACGATGACAGGGGCCTTGAGTGACGAGCAGTACTTC.

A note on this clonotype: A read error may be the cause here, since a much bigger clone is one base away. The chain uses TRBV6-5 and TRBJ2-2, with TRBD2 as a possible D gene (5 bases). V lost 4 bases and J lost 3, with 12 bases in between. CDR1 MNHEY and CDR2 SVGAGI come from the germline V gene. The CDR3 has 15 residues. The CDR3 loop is CASSFEGMDTGELFF. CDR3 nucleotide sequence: TGTGCCAGCAGTTTCGAGGGTATGGACACCGGGGAGCTGTTTTTT.

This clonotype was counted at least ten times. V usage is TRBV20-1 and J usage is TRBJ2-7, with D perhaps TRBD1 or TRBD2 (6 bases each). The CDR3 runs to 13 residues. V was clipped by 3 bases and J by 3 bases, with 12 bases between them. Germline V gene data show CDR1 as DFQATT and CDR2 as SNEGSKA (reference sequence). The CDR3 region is CSARRRDNYEQYF. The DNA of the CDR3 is TGCAGTGCTAGGCGGCGGGACAACTACGAGCAGTACTTC.